Below are 15 T cell receptor beta chains sequenced from a single sample in a study of identical twins. Via MiXCR, TCRdb re-called the 5' RACE reads, giving one row per CDR3 protein. Among some 710,000 distinct CDR3 sequences listed, roughly 6.2% were seen once. Source material: naive T cells sorted from blood. Source of these receptors: a man aged 18 to 30 in good health.

This clonotype has more than one count but fewer than ten. V and J are TRBV5-1 and TRBJ1-1; D ambiguous. The CDR3 spans 12 residues. V was pared by 5 bases and J by 3 bases, with 8 bases between. CDR1 SGHRS and CDR2 YFSETQ come from the germline V gene. In DNA, the CDR3 is TGCGCCAGCAGGGGGAGAGACACTGAAGCTTTCTTT. Its protein product is CASRGRDTEAFF.

This chain uses TRBV3-1 with TRBJ2-5; 7 nucleotides align to TRBD2. The V gene's germline CDR1 is LGHDT and CDR2 YNNKEL (reference sequence). V lost 7 bases, J lost 4 bases, and 9 bases stayed unmatched. The CDR3 is 14 amino acids. CDR3 in amino acids: CASNVPGGGETQYF. The CDR3 bases are TGTGCCAGCAACGTCCCGGGAGGCGGAGAGACCCAGTACTTC.

This clonotype has more than one count but fewer than ten. The chain recombines TRBV12-3 or TRBV12-4 with TRBJ2-7, with TRBD2 matching over 12 bases. V shed 1 base and J 6 bases; nucleotides not matched to a gene: 4. The CDR3 covers 15 residues. CDR3 nucleotide sequence: TGTGCCAGCAGTTTAGAGGCTAGCGGGAGGGGCGAGCAGTACGTC. This sequence encodes CASSLEASGRGEQYV.

This clonotype was detected ten times or more. The DNA for the CDR3 is TGCAGTGCTAGAGATATATATCACTCAGAGACCCAGTACTTC. This gives the protein CSARDIYHSETQYF. The rearrangement links TRBV20-1 to TRBJ2-5; D remains ambiguous. The germline V gene has CDR1 DFQATT and CDR2 SNEGSKA (reference sequence). V was clipped by 0 bases and J by 4 bases, with 12 bases between them. The CDR3 contains 14 residues.

This clonotype has just a few counts. The V gene is TRBV3-1, the J gene TRBJ2-1; TRBD2 might be the D (5 bases). The germline V gene encodes CDR1 LGHDT and CDR2 YNNKEL (reference sequence). With 5 bases removed from V and 7 bases from J, the gap between germline ends came to 12 bases. This CDR3 is 13 amino acids long. CDR3 residues: CASSYTRRNEQFF. The DNA of the CDR3 is TGTGCCAGCAGCTACACTAGGAGGAATGAGCAGTTCTTC.

This clonotype was recorded at least ten times. The rearrangement joins TRBV11-1 to TRBJ2-1, with 8 bases fitting TRBD1. The CDR3 spans 16 residues. Germline-derived CDR1 and CDR2 are SGHAT and FQDESV (reference sequence). V was pared by 4 bases and J by 8 bases, with 13 bases of the junction left unmatched. The CDR3 nucleotides read TGTGCCAGCAGCTCAGCACCGGGACAGGTACGGCATGAGCAGTTCTTC. It translates to CASSSAPGQVRHEQFF.

This clonotype was seen ten or more times. The V and J genes are TRBV7-2 and TRBJ1-2, with 10 bases lining up with TRBD1. Germline CDR1 is SGHTA and CDR2 is FQGNSA. Losses at the gene ends were 5 bases for V and 7 bases for J; bases not matched to a gene: 13. CDR3 length equals 16 residues. CDR3 sequence (DNA): TGTGCCAGCAGCGTAATACCGGGACAGGGGACCGTTGGCTACACCTTC. Its protein is CASSVIPGQGTVGYTF.

The chain carries TRBV7-9 and TRBJ2-5, with D possibly being TRBD1 or TRBD2 (5 bases each). V shed 5 bases and J shed 5 bases, with 15 bases lying between them. The CDR3 runs 14 residues. Germline V lookup: CDR1 SEHNR, CDR2 FQNEAQ (reference sequence). The CDR3 here is CASSNLGVTETQYF. The CDR3 DNA is TGTGCCAGCAGCAACCTGGGGGTCACGGAGACCCAGTACTTC.

This clonotype was picked up a small number of times. This sequence joins TRBV11-2 and TRBJ2-1, with D perhaps matching TRBD1 or TRBD2 (6 bases each). From germline, CDR1 is SGHAT and CDR2 FQNNGV. Trimming took 9 bases from V and 2 from J, leaving 17 bases between them. This CDR3 contains 15 residues. CDR3 DNA: TGTGCCAGTAGGAGGGGGGAAGGGGCCTACAATGAGCAGTTCTTC. Amino acids: CASRRGEGAYNEQFF.

This clonotype was recorded many times. The CDR3 DNA is TGTGCCAGCAGCATCCGGGACGCCAACACCGGGGAGCTGTTTTTT. Protein: CASSIRDANTGELFF. This chain uses TRBV5-6 with TRBJ2-2; the D gene could be TRBD1 or TRBD2 (5 bases each). This CDR3 is 15 amino acids long. V gave up 4 bases and J gave up 2 bases, with 12 bases separating them. Per the germline V gene, CDR1 is SGHDT and CDR2 is YYEEEE.

In its sample, this clonotype was seen many times. V usage is TRBV12-3 or TRBV12-4 and J usage is TRBJ2-1; TRBD2 aligns across 8 bases. The CDR3 has 14 residues. Germline trimming cut 4 bases from V and 7 bases from J; bases unmatched to any gene: 6. The CDR3: CASSSETSANEQFF. CDR3 nucleotides: TGTGCCAGCAGTTCCGAGACTAGCGCAAATGAGCAGTTCTTC.

The V gene is TRBV4-3, the J gene TRBJ2-5; weak D call: TRBD1 (5 bases). Germline CDR1 and CDR2: LGHNA and YSLEER. V dropped 4 bases and J dropped 0 bases, with 15 bases sitting between them. The CDR3 spans 16 residues. CDR3 loop: CASSRSTETYQETQYF. Here the CDR3 DNA reads TGCGCCAGCAGCCGCTCGACAGAGACGTACCAAGAGACCCAGTACTTC.

The rearrangement uses TRBV28 and TRBJ2-1, with 7 bases lining up with TRBD1. Looked up from germline, CDR1 is MDHEN and CDR2 is SYDVKM. With V trimmed by 7 bases and J by 5 bases, 8 bases remained unmatched. CDR3 length: 14 amino acids. For the CDR3, the DNA is TGTGCCAGCATTAACAGGGGATGGGACAATGAGCAGTTCTTC. This sequence encodes CASINRGWDNEQFF.

This clonotype occurred many times. V is TRBV5-1 and J is TRBJ2-1; TRBD2 is a possible D gene (5 bases). Trimming shortened V by 2 bases and J by 9 bases, and 6 bases separated the two germline ends. The CDR3 covers 11 residues. Germline assignment: CDR1 SGHRS and CDR2 YFSETQ. DNA of the CDR3: TGCGCCAGCAGCTTCGCGGGTGAGCAGTTCTTC. This encodes CASSFAGEQFF.

The chain links TRBV4-1 to TRBJ2-1, with a weak D call TRBD1 (6 bases). Trimming left V 1 base short and J 4 bases short, with 8 bases between. This CDR3 is 14 amino acids long. The germline V gene encodes CDR1 MGHRA and CDR2 YSYEKL. The CDR3 bases are TGCGCCAGCAGCCAAGTCACAGGGTACAATGAGCAGTTCTTC. It encodes CASSQVTGYNEQFF.